This entry lists 25 T cell receptor beta chains sequenced from one sample in a study of human T cells and chemical hapten exposure. TCRdb redid the calling of the RACE reads with MiXCR, one entry per CDR3 protein. The sample has about 84,000 distinct CDR3 sequences, 10% seen once; the top ten hold 4% to 5.5%. Specified time point: patch test 2, 6 weeks after DPC sensitization. Treatment denoted: therapeutic diphenylcyclopropenone sensitization with weekly scalp DPC. The source was whole blood, collected in connection with sensitization to the hapten diphenylcyclopropenone (DPC). These receptors all stem from a woman in her fifties or sixties with alopecia areata. Some clones in this sample may be carry-over from other donors' samples.

In this sample, this clonotype turned up a few times. The CDR3 nucleotides read TGTGCCAGCAGCCGCCGGACAGGGGTTGACATTCAGTACTTC. Its protein product is CASSRRTGVDIQYF. The V and J genes are TRBV3-1 and TRBJ2-4; 9 positions agree with TRBD1. Germline CDR1 reads LGHDT; CDR2 reads YNNKEL (reference sequence). The CDR3 is 14 residues long. The ends lost 4 bases at V and 8 bases at J; junction bases unmatched: 6.

This sequence joins TRBV7-6 and TRBJ1-3, with no clear D. CDR3 size: 13 residues. Looked up from germline, CDR1 is SGHVS and CDR2 is FNYEAQ. V was cut by 1 base and J by 4 bases, with 5 bases left in between. This CDR3 is CASSLDDGNTIYF. DNA of the CDR3: TGTGCCAGCAGCTTAGATGACGGAAACACCATATATTTT. Filled out from reference TRBV7-6 and TRBJ1-3, the complete variable domain reads GAGVSQSPRYKVTKRGQDVALRCDPISGHVSLYWYRQALGQGPEFLTYFNYEAQQDKSGLPNDRFSAERPEGSISTLTIQRTEQRDSAMYRCASSLDDGNTIYFGEGSWLTVV.

This clonotype was picked up a small number of times. The chain uses TRBV29-1 and TRBJ1-5, with unresolved D. The germline V gene encodes CDR1 SQVTM and CDR2 ANQGSEA. Trimming shortened V by 2 bases and J by 1 base, and 6 bases separated the two germline ends. CDR3 size: 13 residues. The CDR3 DNA follows: TGCAGCGTTGAAACAGCAAGCAATCAGCCCCAGCATTTT. It is translated as CSVETASNQPQHF.

The chain links TRBV5-1 to TRBJ1-6; TRBD1 is a possible D gene (5 bases). Germline CDR1 and CDR2: SGHRS and YFSETQ. Trimming shortened V by 0 bases and J by 8 bases, and 15 bases separated the two germline ends. This CDR3 contains 16 residues. The CDR3 nucleotides are TGCGCCAGCAGCTTGGCGTCCTCAGGGCGTCATTCACCCCTCCACTTT. Its protein is CASSLASSGRHSPLHF.

This clonotype was seen a few times. The genes are TRBV7-8 and TRBJ2-7; D gene unclear. Trimming left V 5 bases short and J 7 bases short, with 18 bases between. Germline assignment: CDR1 SGHVS and CDR2 FQNEAQ. The CDR3 is 14 amino acids. The CDR3 here is CASSIRPPSDEQYF. DNA for the CDR3: TGTGCCAGCAGCATAAGACCCCCATCGGATGAGCAGTACTTC. Full variable domain (outside the CDR3, taken from reference TRBV7-8 and TRBJ2-7): GAGVSQSPRYKVAKRGQDVALRCDPISGHVSLFWYQQALGQGPEFLTYFQNEAQLDKSGLPSDRFFAERPEGSVSTLKIQRTQQEDSAVYLCASSIRPPSDEQYFGPGTRLTVT.

This clonotype showed up many times. This chain joins TRBV2 and TRBJ1-5; D may be TRBD1 (6 bases). CDR1 and CDR2 from the germline V gene are SNHLY and FYNNEI. V gave up 6 bases and J gave up 5 bases, with 11 bases separating them. The CDR3 loop spans 13 amino acids. The CDR3 coding sequence is TGTGCCAGCAGGTTCCAGGGGCATCAGCCCCAGCATTTT. Translated, it gives CASRFQGHQPQHF.

A remark on this clonotype: This may come from a read error, since a much larger clone is one base off. This chain links TRBV2 with TRBJ2-1, with 9 nucleotides matching TRBD2. V shed 8 bases, J shed 8 bases, and the junction held 10 bases outside the gene matches. The CDR3 sequence is 14 residues long. CDR1 SNHLY and CDR2 FYNNEI come from the germline V gene. CDR3 amino acids: CASPGTSRMDEQFF. The CDR3 DNA follows: TGTGCCAGCCCCGGGACTAGCAGGATGGATGAGCAGTTCTTC.

V is TRBV30 and J is TRBJ1-1; TRBD1 agrees at 7 bases. The CDR3 has 14 amino acids. Germline-derived CDR1 and CDR2 are GTSNPN and SVGIG (reference sequence). The J segment lost 1 base and the V segment lost 5 bases, leaving 7 bases of the junction unmatched. CDR3: CAWVIDRANTEAFF. The CDR3 region has the DNA TGTGCCTGGGTTATAGACAGGGCGAACACTGAAGCTTTCTTT.

This chain joins TRBV7-7 and TRBJ2-5, with D hard to call. V was cut by 4 bases and J by 1 base, with 19 bases left in between. Germline V gene data show CDR1 as SSHAT and CDR2 as FNYEAQ (reference sequence). The CDR3 has 17 amino acids. The CDR3 protein is CASSSGAHNTLQETQYF. The CDR3 coding sequence is TGTGCCAGCAGCTCTGGAGCACACAACACCCTCCAAGAGACCCAGTACTTC. The complete variable domain, with remaining parts taken from reference TRBV7-7 and TRBJ2-5, reads GAGVSQSPRYKVTKRGQDVTLRCDPISSHATLYWYQQALGQGPEFLTYFNYEAQPDKSGLPSDRFSAERPEGSISTLTIQRTEQRDSAMYRCASSSGAHNTLQETQYFGPGTRLLVL.

A few counts support this clonotype. The chain couples TRBV5-4 to TRBJ1-4; D is uncertain. The V end lost 2 bases, the J end lost 0 bases, and 14 bases lay between the germline ends. The CDR3 totals 17 residues. Per the germline V gene, CDR1 is SGHNT and CDR2 is YYREEE (reference sequence). The CDR3 reads CASSFVPGRTTNEKLFF. The CDR3, as DNA: TGTGCCAGCAGCTTTGTTCCAGGACGAACAACTAATGAAAAACTGTTTTTT.

This clonotype was detected only a few times. This sequence joins TRBV28 and TRBJ2-7; the D gene is possibly TRBD1 (6 bases). With 4 bases removed from V and 3 bases from J, the gap between germline ends came to 19 bases. This CDR3 has 16 amino acids. Per the germline V gene, CDR1 is MDHEN and CDR2 is SYDVKM. The CDR3 reads CASSYVFSSGDYEQYF. The CDR3, as DNA: TGTGCCAGCAGTTACGTTTTCTCCTCAGGGGACTACGAGCAGTACTTC.

The table lists this clonotype with a few counts. The J gene is TRBJ2-3, the V gene TRBV5-5; D gene uncertain. Deletions cut 3 bases from V and 2 bases from J, with 16 bases between. Germline V gene sequence: CDR1 SGHKS, CDR2 YYEKEE (reference sequence). The CDR3 contains 16 residues. CDR3 region: CASSSSTTVVTDTQYF. CDR3 DNA sequence: TGTGCCAGCAGCTCCTCTACCACAGTAGTCACAGATACGCAGTATTTT.

This clonotype came up many times. This chain links TRBV29-1 with TRBJ1-2; D ambiguous. The CDR3 has 11 amino acids. Germline assignment: CDR1 SQVTM and CDR2 ANQGSEA. Trimming stripped 3 bases from V and 2 bases from J, with 4 bases between. The CDR3 DNA reads as TGCAGCGTTGACAGAAACTATGGCTACACCTTC. This codes for CSVDRNYGYTF.

This clonotype was detected many times. This sequence joins TRBV18 and TRBJ2-6; the match to TRBD1 covers 7 bases. Germline V gene data show CDR1 as KGHSH and CDR2 as LQKENI. After removal of 5 bases from V and 2 bases from J, the junction contained 6 bases not matched to a gene. The CDR3 is made up of 16 amino acids. CDR3: CASSGDRAAGANVLTF. The CDR3, as DNA: TGTGCCAGCTCAGGTGACAGGGCAGCTGGGGCCAACGTCCTGACTTTC.

This clonotype was picked up a small number of times. The J gene is TRBJ2-1, the V gene TRBV12-3 or TRBV12-4; D remains ambiguous. The ends were cut back, 5 bases at V and 2 bases at J, with 10 bases in the middle. This CDR3 is built from 14 residues. Here the CDR3 reads CASSVPVTYNEQFF. CDR3 nucleotide sequence: TGTGCCAGCAGTGTCCCGGTTACCTACAATGAGCAGTTCTTC.

This clonotype was detected a few times. V gene TRBV4-1 combines with J gene TRBJ1-1; no reliable D call. V was cut by 1 base and J by 1 base, with 7 bases left in between. Per germline, CDR1 MGHRA and CDR2 YSYEKL. CDR3 length equals 14 residues. The CDR3 DNA reads as TGCGCCAGCAGCCAAGCAGTTCCGAACACTGAAGCTTTCTTT. Protein: CASSQAVPNTEAFF.

The sample holds many counts of this clonotype. This chain joins TRBV4-3 and TRBJ2-1; D uncertain. CDR3 size: 10 residues. Trimming took off 4 bases at V and 9 bases at J, with 4 bases between the two ends. Germline CDR1 and CDR2: LGHNA and YSLEER. The chain's CDR3 is CASSPSEQFF. The DNA of the CDR3 is TGCGCCAGCAGCCCATCTGAGCAGTTCTTC.

The chain uses TRBV29-1 and TRBJ2-3, with TRBD2 matching over 8 bases. With V trimmed by 7 bases and J by 1 base, 7 bases remained unmatched. The CDR3 loop spans 14 amino acids. The germline V gene has CDR1 SQVTM and CDR2 ANQGSEA. Here the CDR3 DNA reads TGCAGCGCCTCCGGGAGGGACGGCACAGATACGCAGTATTTT. This codes for CSASGRDGTDTQYF.

This clonotype was counted only a few times. V is TRBV5-4 and J is TRBJ2-2; no reliable D call. The V and J ends lost 0 bases and 0 bases respectively, with 6 bases between them. Looked up from germline, CDR1 is SGHNT and CDR2 is YYREEE (reference sequence). CDR3 length equals 15 residues. CDR3 nucleotides: TGTGCCAGCAGCTTGGGGCAGACGAACACCGGGGAGCTGTTTTTT. Protein: CASSLGQTNTGELFF.

The table lists this clonotype with many counts. The chain couples TRBV5-1 to TRBJ2-5; TRBD2 might be the D (6 bases). The CDR3 sequence is 15 residues long. V gave up 3 bases and J gave up 5 bases, with 17 bases separating them. Germline V gene lookup returns CDR1 SGHRS and CDR2 YFSETQ. As DNA, the CDR3 is TGCGCCAGCAGCTCCGGGACTGCCGTCTTGGAGACCCAGTACTTC. This gives the protein CASSSGTAVLETQYF.

This clonotype was picked up a small number of times. The chain carries TRBV7-6 and TRBJ2-3; maybe TRBD1 (6 bases). Per germline, CDR1 SGHVS and CDR2 FNYEAQ. Trimming removed 5 bases from V and 2 bases from J, with 17 bases in between. The CDR3 consists of 16 residues. CDR3 region: CASSPRLQGFTDTQYF. DNA of the CDR3: TGTGCCAGCAGCCCCAGGTTACAGGGATTCACAGATACGCAGTATTTT. Combining the CDR3 with reference TRBV7-6 and TRBJ2-3 gives the whole variable domain GAGVSQSPRYKVTKRGQDVALRCDPISGHVSLYWYRQALGQGPEFLTYFNYEAQQDKSGLPNDRFSAERPEGSISTLTIQRTEQRDSAMYRCASSPRLQGFTDTQYFGPGTRLTVL.

The J gene is TRBJ2-7, the V gene TRBV28; 11 bases align to TRBD1. The V gene end was trimmed by 8 bases and the J gene end by 3 bases; junction bases not matched to a gene: 3. CDR3 length equals 13 residues. Germline V gene sequence: CDR1 MDHEN, CDR2 SYDVKM. The CDR3 region is CASWGQGVYEQYF. Written as DNA, the CDR3 is TGTGCCAGCTGGGGACAGGGGGTCTACGAGCAGTACTTC.

This clonotype has a count of ten or more. J is TRBJ1-4 and V is TRBV29-1; TRBD1 might be the D (5 bases). CDR1 SQVTM and CDR2 ANQGSEA come from the germline V gene. This CDR3 is 12 amino acids long. In DNA, the CDR3 is TGCAGTTTCCAGGGAGCTAATGAAAAACTGTTTTTT. Residues: CSFQGANEKLFF.

This clonotype showed up just a few times. The genes are TRBV5-4 and TRBJ2-1; 7 positions agree with TRBD2. Losses at the gene ends were 5 bases for V and 9 bases for J; bases not matched to a gene: 20. The CDR3 is made up of 17 amino acids. Germline-derived CDR1 and CDR2 are SGHNT and YYREEE (reference sequence). In DNA, the CDR3 is TGTGCCAGCAGTCCCTCGTGGGGAGCGGGATTTGGGGGTGAGCAGTTCTTC. As protein: CASSPSWGAGFGGEQFF.

This clonotype was seen repeatedly, ten times or more. The gene calls are TRBV11-2 and TRBJ2-3; 9 bases are shared with TRBD2. The germline V gene encodes CDR1 SGHAT and CDR2 FQNNGV. V was clipped by 4 bases and J by 7 bases; unmatched bases: 12. This CDR3 is built from 16 residues. The CDR3 DNA follows: TGTGCCAGCAGCTCGCTAGCGGGAACTTATCGAAATACGCAGTATTTT. It yields the protein CASSSLAGTYRNTQYF.